This T cell receptor beta chain originates from a study of cytomegalovirus exposure and HLA in healthy donors. Study-level information: Assignment to the Caucasian-associated ancestry cluster applied to approximately 80% of the approximately 360 genotyped donors.

Study results and limitations: When analyzed later, a missense DCLRE1C variant was found to be linked to TCR beta V- and J-gene trimming. HLA restriction was apparent for most CMV-associated TCR beta chains in a later analysis.

The CDR3 is 15 residues long. Trimming removed 7 bases at V and 4 bases at J, with 17 bases between. Looked up from germline, CDR1 is MNHNS and CDR2 is SASEGT. A remark on this clone: Its antigen remains unidentified.

In the PCR, 60 Vbeta and 13 Jbeta primers were used. Original processing notes: In a later analysis, of approximately 81 million unique beta chains, some 10 million appeared in at least two donors. Clones were sequenced by immunoSEQ multiplex PCR, and TCRdb holds only the in-frame ones, with some missing. That table furnishes V, J and clone size, whereas the DNA furnished D and trimming. The sample comprises 120,000 or so clones, 15% of which are singletons, and roughly 2% rests with the top ten. The chain is built from TRBV6-1 and TRBJ1-3; tentatively, D is TRBD1 (6 bases). The specimen was PBMCs. This receptor was obtained from a woman aged 18-29 years in good health and CMV-seronegative. CDR3 nucleotide sequence: TGTGCCAGCACTCCCACAGGGAAAGACGGAAACACCATATATTTT. This translates into CASTPTGKDGNTIYF.